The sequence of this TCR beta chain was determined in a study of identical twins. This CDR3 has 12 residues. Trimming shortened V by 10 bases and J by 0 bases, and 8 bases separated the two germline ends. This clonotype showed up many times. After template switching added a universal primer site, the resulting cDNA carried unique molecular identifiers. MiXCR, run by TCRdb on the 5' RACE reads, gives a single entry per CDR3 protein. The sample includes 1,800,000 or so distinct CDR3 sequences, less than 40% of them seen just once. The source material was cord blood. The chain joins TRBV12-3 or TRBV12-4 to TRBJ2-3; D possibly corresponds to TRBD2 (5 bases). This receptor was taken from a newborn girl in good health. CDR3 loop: CATSKSTDTQYF. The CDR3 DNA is TGTGCCACTAGCAAAAGCACAGATACGCAGTATTTT.